Sequencing of this T cell receptor beta chain was carried out in a study of blood T cells in healthy people across ages. For the study at large: Roughly one uniquely barcoded beta molecule per two T cells was captured.

This clonotype appeared a few times. For the second PCR, which ran for 7 to 11 cycles, a sample-barcoded 5' primer and a J-beta primer mix were used. One entry per CDR3 protein results from TCRdb running MiXCR on the 5' RACE reads. The repertoire holds over 700,000 distinct CDR3 sequences, with more than 20% as singletons. Germline CDR1 SGHAT, CDR2 FQNNGV. V lost 6 bases, J lost 4 bases, and 11 bases stayed unmatched. This CDR3 is 16 amino acids long. Isolation per sample recovered at least 7 million PBMCs. This sample was also put to use in a study of T cells of mothers and their children. From that study: Healthy Caucasian mothers, three in number, and their six children were the donors. The entire RNA extract went into cDNA synthesis at approximately 1.5 ug per 15 ul.

The specimen was blood. The receptor was derived from a boy aged 5-17 years in good health. J is TRBJ2-7 and V is TRBV11-2; the match to TRBD2 covers 11 bases. The CDR3 sequence is CASSPLTSGTPYEQYF. CDR3 nucleotide sequence: TGTGCCAGCAGTCCCCTGACTAGCGGGACCCCTTACGAGCAGTACTTC.